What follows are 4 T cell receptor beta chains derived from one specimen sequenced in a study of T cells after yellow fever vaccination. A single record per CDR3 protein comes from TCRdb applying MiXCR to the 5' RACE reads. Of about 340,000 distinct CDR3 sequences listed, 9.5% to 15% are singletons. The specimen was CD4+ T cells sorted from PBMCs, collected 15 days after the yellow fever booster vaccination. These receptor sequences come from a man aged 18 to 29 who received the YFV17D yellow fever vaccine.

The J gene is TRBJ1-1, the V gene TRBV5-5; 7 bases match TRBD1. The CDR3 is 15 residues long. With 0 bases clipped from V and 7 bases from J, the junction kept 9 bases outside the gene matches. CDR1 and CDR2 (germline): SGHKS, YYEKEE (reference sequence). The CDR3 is CASSLADRVIDEAFF. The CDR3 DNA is TGTGCCAGCAGCTTGGCAGACAGGGTCATCGATGAAGCTTTCTTT. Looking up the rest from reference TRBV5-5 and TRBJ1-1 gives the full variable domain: DAGVTQSPTHLIKTRGQQVTLRCSPISGHKSVSWYQQVLGQGPQFIFQYYEKEERGRGNFPDRFSARQFPNYSSELNVNALLLGDSALYLCASSLADRVIDEAFFGQGTRLTVV.

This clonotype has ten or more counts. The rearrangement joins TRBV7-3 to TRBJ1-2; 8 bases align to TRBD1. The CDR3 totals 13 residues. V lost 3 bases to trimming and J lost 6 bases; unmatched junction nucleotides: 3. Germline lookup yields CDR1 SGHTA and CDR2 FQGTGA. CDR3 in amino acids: CASSLATGDGYTF. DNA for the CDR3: TGTGCCAGCAGCTTGGCGACAGGGGATGGCTACACCTTC.

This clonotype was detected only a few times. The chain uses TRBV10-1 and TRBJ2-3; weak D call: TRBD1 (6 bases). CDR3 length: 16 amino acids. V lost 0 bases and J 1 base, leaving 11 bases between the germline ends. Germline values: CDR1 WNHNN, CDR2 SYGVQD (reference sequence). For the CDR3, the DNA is TGCGCCAGCAGTGAGTCCCCAAAGGGGGGCACAGATACGCAGTATTTT. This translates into CASSESPKGGTDTQYF.

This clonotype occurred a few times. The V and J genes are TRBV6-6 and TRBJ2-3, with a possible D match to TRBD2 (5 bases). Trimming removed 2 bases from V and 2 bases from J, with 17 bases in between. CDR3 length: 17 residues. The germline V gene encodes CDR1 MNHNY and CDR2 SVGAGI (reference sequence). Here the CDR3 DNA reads TGTGCCAGCAGTTACGGTGGGGTTCAGCGGTACACAGATACGCAGTATTTT. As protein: CASSYGGVQRYTDTQYF.